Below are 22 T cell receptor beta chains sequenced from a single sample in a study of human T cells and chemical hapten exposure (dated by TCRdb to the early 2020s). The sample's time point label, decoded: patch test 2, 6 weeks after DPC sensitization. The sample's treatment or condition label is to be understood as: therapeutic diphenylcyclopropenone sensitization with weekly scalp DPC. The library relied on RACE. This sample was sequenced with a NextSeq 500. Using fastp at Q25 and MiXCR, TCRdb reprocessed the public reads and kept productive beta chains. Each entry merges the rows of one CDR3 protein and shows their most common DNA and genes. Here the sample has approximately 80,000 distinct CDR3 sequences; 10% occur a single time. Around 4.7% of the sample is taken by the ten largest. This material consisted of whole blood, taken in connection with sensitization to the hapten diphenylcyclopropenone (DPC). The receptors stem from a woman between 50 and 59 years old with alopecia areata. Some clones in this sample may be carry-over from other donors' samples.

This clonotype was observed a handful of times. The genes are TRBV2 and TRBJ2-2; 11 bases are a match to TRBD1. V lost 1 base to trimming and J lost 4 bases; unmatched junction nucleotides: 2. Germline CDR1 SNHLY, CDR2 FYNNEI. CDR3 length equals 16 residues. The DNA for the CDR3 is TGTGCCAGCAGTGAAGTCGGGACAGGGGGCACCGGGGAGCTGTTTTTT. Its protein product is CASSEVGTGGTGELFF.

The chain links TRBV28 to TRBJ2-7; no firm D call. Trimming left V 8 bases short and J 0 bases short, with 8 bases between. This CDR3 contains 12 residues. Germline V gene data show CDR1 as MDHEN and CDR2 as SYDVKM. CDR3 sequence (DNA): TGTGCCAGCCAAGCAGACTCCTACGAGCAGTACTTC. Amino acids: CASQADSYEQYF.

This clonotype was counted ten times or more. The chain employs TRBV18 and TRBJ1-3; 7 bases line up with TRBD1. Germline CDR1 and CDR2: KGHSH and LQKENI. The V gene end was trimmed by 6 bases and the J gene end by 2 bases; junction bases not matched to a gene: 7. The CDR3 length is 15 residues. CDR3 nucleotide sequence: TGTGCCAGCTCGGGACAGATACCCCCTGGAAACACCATATATTTT. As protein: CASSGQIPPGNTIYF.

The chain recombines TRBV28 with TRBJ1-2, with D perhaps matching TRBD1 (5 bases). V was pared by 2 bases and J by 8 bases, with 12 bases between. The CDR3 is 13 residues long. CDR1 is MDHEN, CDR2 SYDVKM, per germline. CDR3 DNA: TGTGCCAGCAGTTTACGGCAGGGAAGGGGCTACACCTTC. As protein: CASSLRQGRGYTF.

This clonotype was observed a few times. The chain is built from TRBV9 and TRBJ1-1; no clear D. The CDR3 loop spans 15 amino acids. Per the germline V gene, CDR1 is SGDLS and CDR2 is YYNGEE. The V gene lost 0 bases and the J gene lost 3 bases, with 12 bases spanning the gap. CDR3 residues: CASSVEGRTDTEAFF. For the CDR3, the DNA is TGTGCCAGCAGCGTAGAGGGCAGGACCGACACTGAAGCTTTCTTT.

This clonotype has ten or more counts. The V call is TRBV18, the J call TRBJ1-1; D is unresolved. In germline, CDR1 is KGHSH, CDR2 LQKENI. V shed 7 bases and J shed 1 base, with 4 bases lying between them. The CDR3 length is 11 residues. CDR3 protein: CASFENTEAFF. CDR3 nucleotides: TGTGCCAGCTTCGAGAACACTGAAGCTTTCTTT.

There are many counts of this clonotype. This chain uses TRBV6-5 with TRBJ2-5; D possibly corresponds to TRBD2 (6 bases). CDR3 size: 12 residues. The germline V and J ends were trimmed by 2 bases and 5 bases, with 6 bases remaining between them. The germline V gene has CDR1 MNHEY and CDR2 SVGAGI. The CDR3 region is CASSYAGETQYF. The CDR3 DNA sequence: TGTGCCAGCAGTTACGCGGGGGAGACCCAGTACTTC.

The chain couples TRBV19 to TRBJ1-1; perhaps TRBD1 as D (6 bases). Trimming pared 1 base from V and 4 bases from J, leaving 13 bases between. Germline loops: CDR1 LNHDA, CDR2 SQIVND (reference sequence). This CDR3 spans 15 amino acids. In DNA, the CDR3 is TGTGCCAGTAGTATAGTGATGGGGGCTGGCACTGAAGCTTTCTTT. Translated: CASSIVMGAGTEAFF.

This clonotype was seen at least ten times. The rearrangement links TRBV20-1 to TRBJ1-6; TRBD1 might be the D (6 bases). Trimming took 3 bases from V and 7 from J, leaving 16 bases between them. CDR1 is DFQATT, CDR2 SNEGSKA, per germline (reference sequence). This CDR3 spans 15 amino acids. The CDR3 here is CSARPVSTGNSPLHF. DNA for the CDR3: TGCAGTGCTAGGCCCGTCTCAACAGGGAATTCACCCCTCCACTTT.

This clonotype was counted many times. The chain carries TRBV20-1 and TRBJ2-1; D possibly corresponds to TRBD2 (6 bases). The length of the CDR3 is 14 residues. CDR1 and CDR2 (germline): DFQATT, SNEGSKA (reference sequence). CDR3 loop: CSAPLRDPINEQFF. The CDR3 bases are TGCAGCGCACCTTTGCGGGACCCAATCAATGAGCAGTTCTTC.

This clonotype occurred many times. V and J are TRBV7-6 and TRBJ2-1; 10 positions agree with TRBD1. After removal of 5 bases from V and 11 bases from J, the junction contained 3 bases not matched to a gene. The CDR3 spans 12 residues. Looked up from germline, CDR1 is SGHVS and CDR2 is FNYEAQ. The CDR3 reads CASSQDRGKQFF. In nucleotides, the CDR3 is TGTGCCAGCAGCCAGGACAGGGGGAAGCAGTTCTTC.

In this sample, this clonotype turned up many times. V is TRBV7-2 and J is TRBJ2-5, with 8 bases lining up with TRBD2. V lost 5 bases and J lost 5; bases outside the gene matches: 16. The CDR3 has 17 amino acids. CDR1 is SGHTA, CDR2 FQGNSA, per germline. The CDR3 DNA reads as TGTGCCAGCAGCGGGCGGGGGATAGCGGGACCACGCGAGACCCAGTACTTC. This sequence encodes CASSGRGIAGPRETQYF.

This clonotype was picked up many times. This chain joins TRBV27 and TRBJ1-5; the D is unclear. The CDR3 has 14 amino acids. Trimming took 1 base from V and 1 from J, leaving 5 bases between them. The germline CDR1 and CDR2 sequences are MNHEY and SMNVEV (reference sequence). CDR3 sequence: CASSLLGSNQPQHF. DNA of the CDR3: TGTGCCAGCAGTTTATTAGGGAGCAATCAGCCCCAGCATTTT.

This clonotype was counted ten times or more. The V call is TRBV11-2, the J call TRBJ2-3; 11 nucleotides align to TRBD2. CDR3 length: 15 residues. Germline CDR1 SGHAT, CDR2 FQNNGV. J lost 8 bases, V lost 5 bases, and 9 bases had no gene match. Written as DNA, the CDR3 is TGTGCCAGCAGCGCAACTAGCGGGAGTACCTCTACGCAGTATTTT. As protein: CASSATSGSTSTQYF.

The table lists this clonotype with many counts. CDR3 DNA: TGTGCCAGCAGTCCAACAGGAGAACTATATGGCTACACCTTC. Its protein is CASSPTGELYGYTF. This rearrangement joins TRBV6-5 to TRBJ1-2; D is possibly TRBD1 (5 bases). Germline lookup yields CDR1 MNHEY and CDR2 SVGAGI. The CDR3 spans 14 residues. Trimming cost V 5 bases and J 5 bases, with 15 bases left between them.

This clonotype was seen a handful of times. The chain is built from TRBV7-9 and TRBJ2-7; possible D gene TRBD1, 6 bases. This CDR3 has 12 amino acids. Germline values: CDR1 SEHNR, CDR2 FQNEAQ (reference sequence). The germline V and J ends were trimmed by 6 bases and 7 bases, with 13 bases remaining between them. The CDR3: CASSTRGIEQYF. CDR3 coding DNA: TGTGCCAGCAGTACGAGGGGGATTGAGCAGTACTTC.

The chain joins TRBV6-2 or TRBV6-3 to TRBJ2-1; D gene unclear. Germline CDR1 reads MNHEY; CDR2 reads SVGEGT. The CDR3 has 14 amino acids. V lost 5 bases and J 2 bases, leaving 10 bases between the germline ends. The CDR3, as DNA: TGTGCCAGCAGTAGAGAAGCGCCCTACAATGAGCAGTTCTTC. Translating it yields CASSREAPYNEQFF.

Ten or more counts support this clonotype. CDR3 protein: CASSQDLAGSETQYF. As DNA, the CDR3 is TGTGCCAGCAGCCAGGATCTAGCGGGATCTGAGACCCAGTACTTC. V usage is TRBV3-1 and J usage is TRBJ2-5, with 9 bases matching TRBD2. Germline CDR1 reads LGHDT; CDR2 reads YNNKEL (reference sequence). There are 15 residues in the CDR3. The V segment lost 3 bases and the J segment 5 bases; nucleotides outside the gene matches: 7.

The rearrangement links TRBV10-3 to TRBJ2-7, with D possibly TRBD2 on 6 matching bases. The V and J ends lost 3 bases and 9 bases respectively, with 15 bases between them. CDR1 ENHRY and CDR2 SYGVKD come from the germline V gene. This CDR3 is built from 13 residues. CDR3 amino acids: CAISDSGPRAQYF. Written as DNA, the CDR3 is TGTGCCATCAGTGATAGCGGCCCCAGGGCGCAGTACTTC.

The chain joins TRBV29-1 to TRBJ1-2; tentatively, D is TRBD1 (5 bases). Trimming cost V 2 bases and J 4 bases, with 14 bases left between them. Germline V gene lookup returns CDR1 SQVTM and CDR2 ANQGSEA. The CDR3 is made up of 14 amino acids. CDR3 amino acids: CSVERPGTGYGYTF. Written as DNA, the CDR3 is TGCAGCGTTGAACGTCCCGGGACGGGCTATGGCTACACCTTC. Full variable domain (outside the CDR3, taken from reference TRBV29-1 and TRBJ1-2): SAVISQKPSRDICQRGTSLTIQCQVDSQVTMMFWYRQQPGQSLTLIATANQGSEATYESGFVIDKFPISRPNLTFSTLTVSNMSPEDSSIYLCSVERPGTGYGYTFGSGTRLTVV.

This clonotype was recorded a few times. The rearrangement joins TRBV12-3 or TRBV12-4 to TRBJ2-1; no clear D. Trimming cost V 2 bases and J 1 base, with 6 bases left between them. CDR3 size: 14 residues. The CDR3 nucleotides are TGTGCCAGCAGTTTAAGGATATCCTACAATGAGCAGTTCTTC. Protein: CASSLRISYNEQFF.

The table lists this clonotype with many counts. The CDR3: CSAPGQGEQFF. The CDR3 DNA reads TGCAGTGCCCCTGGACAGGGGGAGCAGTTCTTC. V gene TRBV20-1 combines with J gene TRBJ2-1; 9 nucleotides agree with TRBD1. The CDR3 spans 11 residues. Trimming took 6 bases from V and 10 from J; bases not matched to a gene: 4. The germline V gene encodes CDR1 DFQATT and CDR2 SNEGSKA (reference sequence).